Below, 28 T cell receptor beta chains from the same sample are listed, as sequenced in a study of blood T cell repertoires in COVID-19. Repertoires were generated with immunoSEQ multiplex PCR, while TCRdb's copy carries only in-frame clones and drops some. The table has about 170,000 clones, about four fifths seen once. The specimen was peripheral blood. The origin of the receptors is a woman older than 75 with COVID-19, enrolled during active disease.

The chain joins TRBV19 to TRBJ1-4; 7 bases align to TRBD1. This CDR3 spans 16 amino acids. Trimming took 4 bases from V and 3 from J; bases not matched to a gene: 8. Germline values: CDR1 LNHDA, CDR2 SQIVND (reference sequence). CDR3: CASSRIGQAANEKLFF. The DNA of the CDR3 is TGTGCCAGTAGTAGAATCGGACAGGCCGCTAATGAAAAACTGTTTTTT.

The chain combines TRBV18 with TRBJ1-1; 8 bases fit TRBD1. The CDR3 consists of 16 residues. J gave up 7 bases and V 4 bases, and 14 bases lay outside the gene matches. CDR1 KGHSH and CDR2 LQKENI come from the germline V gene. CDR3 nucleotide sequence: TGTGCCAGCTCACGGAGGCAGGGGGCGCAGATCAATGAAGCTTTCTTT. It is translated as CASSRRQGAQINEAFF.

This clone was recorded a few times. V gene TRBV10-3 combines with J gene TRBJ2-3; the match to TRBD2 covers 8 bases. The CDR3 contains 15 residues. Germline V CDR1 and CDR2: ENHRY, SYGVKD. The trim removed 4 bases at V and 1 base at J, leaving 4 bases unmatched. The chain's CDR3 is CAISALGGGTDTQYF. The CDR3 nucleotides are TGTGCCATCAGTGCCCTCGGGGGGGGCACAGATACGCAGTATTTT.

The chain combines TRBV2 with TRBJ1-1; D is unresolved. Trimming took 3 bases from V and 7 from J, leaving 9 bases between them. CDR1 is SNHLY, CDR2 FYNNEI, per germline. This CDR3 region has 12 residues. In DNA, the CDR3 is TGTGCCAGCAGTGATTTTGGCCGTGAAGCTTTCTTT. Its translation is CASSDFGREAFF.

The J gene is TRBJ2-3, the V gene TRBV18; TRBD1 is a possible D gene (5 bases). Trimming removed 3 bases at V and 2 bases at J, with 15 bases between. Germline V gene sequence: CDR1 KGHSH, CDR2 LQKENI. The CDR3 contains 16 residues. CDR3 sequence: CASSPLQGFFTDTQYF. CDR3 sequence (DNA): TGTGCCAGCTCACCTCTTCAGGGATTCTTCACAGATACGCAGTATTTT.

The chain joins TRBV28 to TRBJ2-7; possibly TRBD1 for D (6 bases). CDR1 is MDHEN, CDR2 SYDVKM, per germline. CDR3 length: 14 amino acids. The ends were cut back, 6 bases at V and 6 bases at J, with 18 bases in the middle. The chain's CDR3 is CASSSGTTRSEQYF. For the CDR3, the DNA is TGTGCCAGCAGCTCCGGGACAACAAGGTCCGAGCAGTACTTC.

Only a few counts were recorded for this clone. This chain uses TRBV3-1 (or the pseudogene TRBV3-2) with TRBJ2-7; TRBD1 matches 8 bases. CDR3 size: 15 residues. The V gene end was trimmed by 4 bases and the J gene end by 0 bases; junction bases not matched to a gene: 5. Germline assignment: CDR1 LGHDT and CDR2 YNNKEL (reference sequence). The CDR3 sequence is CASSPRQGSSYEQYF. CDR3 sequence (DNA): TGTGCCAGCAGCCCCCGACAGGGGAGCTCCTACGAGCAGTACTTC.

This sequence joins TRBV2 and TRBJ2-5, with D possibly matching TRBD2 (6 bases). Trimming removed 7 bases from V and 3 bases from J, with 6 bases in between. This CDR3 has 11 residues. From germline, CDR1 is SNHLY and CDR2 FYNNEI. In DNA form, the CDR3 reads TGTGCCAGCAAGCGGGAAGAGACCCAGTACTTC. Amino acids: CASKREETQYF.

CDR3 protein: CASSPAPGGNYGYTF. The DNA of the CDR3 is TGCGCCAGCAGCCCGGCCCCGGGGGGGAACTATGGCTACACCTTC. The chain joins TRBV5-1 to TRBJ1-2, with a weak D call TRBD1 (5 bases). This CDR3 has 15 amino acids. CDR1 and CDR2 from the germline V gene are SGHRS and YFSETQ. V gave up 4 bases and J gave up 2 bases, with 15 bases separating them.

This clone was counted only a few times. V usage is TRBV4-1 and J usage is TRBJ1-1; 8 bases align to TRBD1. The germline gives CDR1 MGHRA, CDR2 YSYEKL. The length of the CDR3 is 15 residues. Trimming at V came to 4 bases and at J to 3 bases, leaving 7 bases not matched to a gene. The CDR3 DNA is TGCGCCAGCAGCCGCAAGGACAGGGCGGACACTGAAGCTTTCTTT. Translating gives CASSRKDRADTEAFF.

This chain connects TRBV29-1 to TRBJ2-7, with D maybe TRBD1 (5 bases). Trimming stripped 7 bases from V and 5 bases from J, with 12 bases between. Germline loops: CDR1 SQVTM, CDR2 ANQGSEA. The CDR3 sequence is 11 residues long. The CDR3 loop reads CSGTSSDEQYF. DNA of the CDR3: TGCAGCGGGACATCTTCGGACGAGCAGTACTTC.

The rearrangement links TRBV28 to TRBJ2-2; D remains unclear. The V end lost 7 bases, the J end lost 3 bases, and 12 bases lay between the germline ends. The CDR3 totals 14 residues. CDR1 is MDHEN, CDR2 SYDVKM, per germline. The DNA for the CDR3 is TGTGCCAGCACCCCGATGCGTCACACCGGGGAGCTGTTTTTT. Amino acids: CASTPMRHTGELFF. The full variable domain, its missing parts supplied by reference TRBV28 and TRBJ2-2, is DVKVTQSSRYLVKRTGEKVFLECVQDMDHENMFWYRQDPGLGLRLIYFSYDVKMKEKGDIPEGYSVSREKKERFSLILESASTNQTSMYLCASTPMRHTGELFFGEGSRLTVL.

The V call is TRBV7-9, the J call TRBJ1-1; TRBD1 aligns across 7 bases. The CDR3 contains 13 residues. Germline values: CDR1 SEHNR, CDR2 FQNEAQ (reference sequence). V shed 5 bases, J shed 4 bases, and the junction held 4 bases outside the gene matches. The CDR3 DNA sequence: TGTGCCAGCAGCCTTGGGACAGTCACTGAAGCTTTCTTT. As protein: CASSLGTVTEAFF.

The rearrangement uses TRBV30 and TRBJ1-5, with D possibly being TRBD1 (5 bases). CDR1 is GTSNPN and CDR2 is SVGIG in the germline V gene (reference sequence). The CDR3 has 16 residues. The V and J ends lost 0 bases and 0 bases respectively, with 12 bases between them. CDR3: CAWSVSGGYSNQPQHF. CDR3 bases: TGTGCCTGGAGTGTATCGGGGGGTTATAGCAATCAGCCCCAGCATTTT.

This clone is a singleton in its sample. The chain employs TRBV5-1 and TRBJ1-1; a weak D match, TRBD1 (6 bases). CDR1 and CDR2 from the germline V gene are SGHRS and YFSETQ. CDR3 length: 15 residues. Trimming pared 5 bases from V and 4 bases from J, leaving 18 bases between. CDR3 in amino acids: CASSQLSWGLTEAFF. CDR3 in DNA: TGCGCCAGCAGTCAACTTTCGTGGGGGCTCACTGAAGCTTTCTTT.

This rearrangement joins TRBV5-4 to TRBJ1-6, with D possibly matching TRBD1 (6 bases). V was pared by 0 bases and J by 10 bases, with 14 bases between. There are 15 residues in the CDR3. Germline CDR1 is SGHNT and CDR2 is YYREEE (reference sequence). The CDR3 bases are TGTGCCAGCAGCTTGGCCCGGGGGGCTGGATCACCCCTCCACTTT. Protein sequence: CASSLARGAGSPLHF.

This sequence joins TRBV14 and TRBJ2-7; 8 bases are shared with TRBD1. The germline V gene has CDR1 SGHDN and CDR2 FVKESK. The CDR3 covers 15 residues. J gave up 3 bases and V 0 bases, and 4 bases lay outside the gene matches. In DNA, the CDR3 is TGTGCCAGCAGCCAAGACACAGGGGGTCTCTACGAGCAGTACTTC. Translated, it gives CASSQDTGGLYEQYF.

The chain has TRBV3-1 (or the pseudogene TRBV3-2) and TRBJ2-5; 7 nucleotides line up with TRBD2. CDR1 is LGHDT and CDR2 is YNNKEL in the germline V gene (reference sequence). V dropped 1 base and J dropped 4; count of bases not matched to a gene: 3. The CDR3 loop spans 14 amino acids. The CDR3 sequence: CASSQGGGGETQYF. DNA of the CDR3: TGTGCCAGCAGCCAAGGCGGGGGAGGAGAGACCCAGTACTTC.

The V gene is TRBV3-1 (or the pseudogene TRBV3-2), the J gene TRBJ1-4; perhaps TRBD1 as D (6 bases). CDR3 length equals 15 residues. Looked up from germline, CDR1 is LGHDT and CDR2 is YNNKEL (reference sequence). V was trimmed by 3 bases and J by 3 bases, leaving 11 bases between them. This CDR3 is CASSQWGRSNEKLFF. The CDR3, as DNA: TGTGCCAGCAGCCAGTGGGGGCGTTCTAATGAAAAACTGTTTTTT.

This CDR3 reads CASTGLNEQFF. DNA of the CDR3: TGTGCCAGCACAGGGTTGAATGAGCAGTTCTTC. J is TRBJ2-1 and V is TRBV10-3; a weak D match, TRBD1 (6 bases). V was shortened by 10 bases and J by 7 bases, with 11 bases between the two germline ends. This CDR3 is 11 amino acids long. The germline V gene has CDR1 ENHRY and CDR2 SYGVKD.

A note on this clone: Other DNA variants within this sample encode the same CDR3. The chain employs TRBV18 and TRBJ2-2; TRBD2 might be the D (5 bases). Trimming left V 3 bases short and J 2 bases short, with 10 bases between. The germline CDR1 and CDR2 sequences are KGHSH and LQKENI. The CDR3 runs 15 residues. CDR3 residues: CASSPFTGNTGELFF. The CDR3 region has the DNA TGTGCCAGCTCACCTTTCACGGGAAACACCGGGGAGCTGTTTTTT.

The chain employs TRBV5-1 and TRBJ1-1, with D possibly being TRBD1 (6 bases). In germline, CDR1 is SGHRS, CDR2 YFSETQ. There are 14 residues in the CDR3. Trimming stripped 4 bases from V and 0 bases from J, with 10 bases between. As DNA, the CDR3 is TGCGCCAGCAGCGTACAGGGTCTGAACACTGAAGCTTTCTTT. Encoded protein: CASSVQGLNTEAFF. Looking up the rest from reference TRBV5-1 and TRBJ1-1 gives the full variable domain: KAGVTQTPRYLIKTRGQQVTLSCSPISGHRSVSWYQQTPGQGLQFLFEYFSETQRNKGNFPGRFSGRQFSNSRSEMNVSTLELGDSALYLCASSVQGLNTEAFFGQGTRLTVV.

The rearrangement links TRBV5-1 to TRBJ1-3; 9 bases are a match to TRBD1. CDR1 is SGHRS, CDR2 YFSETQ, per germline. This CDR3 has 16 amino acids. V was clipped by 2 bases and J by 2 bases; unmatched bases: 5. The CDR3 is CASSLPGQGPGNTIYF. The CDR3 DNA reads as TGCGCCAGCAGCTTACCGGGACAGGGTCCTGGAAACACCATATATTTT.

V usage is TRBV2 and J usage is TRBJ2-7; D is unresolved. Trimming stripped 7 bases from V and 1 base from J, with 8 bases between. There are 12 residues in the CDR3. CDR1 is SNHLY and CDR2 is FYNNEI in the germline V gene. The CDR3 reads CASTRGSYEQYF. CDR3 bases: TGTGCCAGCACACGAGGTTCCTACGAGCAGTACTTC.

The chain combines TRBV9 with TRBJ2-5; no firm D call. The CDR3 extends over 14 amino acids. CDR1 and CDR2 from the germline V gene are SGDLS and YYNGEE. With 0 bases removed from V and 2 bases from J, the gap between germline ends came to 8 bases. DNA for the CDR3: TGTGCCAGCAGCGTAGAAAGCCATCAAGAGACCCAGTACTTC. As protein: CASSVESHQETQYF.

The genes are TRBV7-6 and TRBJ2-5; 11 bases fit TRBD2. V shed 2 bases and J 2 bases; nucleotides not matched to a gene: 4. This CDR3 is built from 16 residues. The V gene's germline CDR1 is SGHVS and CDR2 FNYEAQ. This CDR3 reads CASSLLASGGQETQYF. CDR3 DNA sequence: TGTGCCAGCAGCTTACTAGCTAGCGGGGGGCAAGAGACCCAGTACTTC.

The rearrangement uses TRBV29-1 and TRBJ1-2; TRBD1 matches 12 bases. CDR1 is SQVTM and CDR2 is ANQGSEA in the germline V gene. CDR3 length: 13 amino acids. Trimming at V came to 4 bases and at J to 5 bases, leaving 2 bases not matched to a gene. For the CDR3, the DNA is TGCAGCGTTGGGGGACAGGGGGCATATGGCTACACCTTC. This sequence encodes CSVGGQGAYGYTF.

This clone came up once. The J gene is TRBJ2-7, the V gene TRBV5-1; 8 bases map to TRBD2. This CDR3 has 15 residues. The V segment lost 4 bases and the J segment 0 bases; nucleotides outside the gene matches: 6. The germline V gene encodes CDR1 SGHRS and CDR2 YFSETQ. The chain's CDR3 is CASSLGLGPSYEQYF. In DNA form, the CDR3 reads TGCGCCAGCAGCCTGGGACTAGGCCCCTCCTACGAGCAGTACTTC.